The source of this T cell receptor beta chain is a study of blood T cell repertoires in COVID-19. About the study: Acute-phase and convalescent COVID-19 samples originated in the United States, Italy and Spain. PBMCs, B-cell-depleted T cells, or T cells provided the cDNA or gDNA that made up the material.

In the study's own analysis: It was from reference gene primer amplification that nucleated cell counts were estimated. This table comes from immunoSEQ multiplex PCR, and its TCRdb copy is limited to in-frame clones, with some not included. That table is the source of V, J and clone size, and D and trimming were worked out from the DNA. The data show around 310,000 clones, with around 90% seen just once and around 6.8% held by the top ten. Patients at the Seattle site were enrolled during active infection and followed longitudinally. This clone was seen just once. The V end was cut by 6 bases, the J end by 4 bases, with 12 bases between. Germline-derived CDR1 and CDR2 are GTSNPN and SVGIG (reference sequence). There are 12 residues in the CDR3.

The J gene is TRBJ1-2, the V gene TRBV30; D unclear. The sample comprised peripheral blood. The sequence was obtained from a woman between 25 and 40 years old with COVID-19, enrolled during active disease. CDR3 protein: CACLRGGYGYTF. The CDR3 nucleotides are TGTGCCTGCCTAAGAGGCGGCTATGGCTACACCTTC.